Listed below are T cell receptor beta chains from one sample, sequenced in a study of cytomegalovirus exposure and HLA in healthy donors. Generated by immunoSEQ multiplex PCR, the TCRdb table keeps only in-frame clones and is missing some. The sample consists of fewer than 200,000 clones, 80% of them appearing once. Sequencing input: PBMCs. The receptors were sampled from a man aged 30 to 39 in good health and CMV-seronegative. Both conserved end residues are part of each CDR3. D genes are given only for firm matches.

TRBJ1-1 | TRBV6-5 | TRBD1 | CASSQGAYTEAFF | TGTGCCAGCAGTCAGGGGGCGTACACTGAAGCTTTCTTT
TRBJ2-4 | TRBV9 | TRBD1 | CASSVTGDMAKNIQYF | TGTGCCAGCAGCGTAACAGGGGATATGGCCAAAAACATTCAGTACTTC
TRBJ1-2 | TRBV27 | TRBD1 | CASGTDYGYTF | TGTGCCAGTGGGACAGACTATGGCTACACCTTC
TRBJ2-1 | TRBV5-1 | NA | CASSPSRRDEQFF | TGCGCCAGCAGCCCCAGTAGGAGGGATGAGCAGTTCTTC
TRBJ2-3 | TRBV30 | TRBD2 | CASQTRLAEGDTQYF | TGTGCCTCTCAAACGCGACTAGCGGAGGGGGATACGCAGTATTTT
TRBJ2-1 | TRBV19 | NA | CASTASPTSEQFF | TGTGCCAGTACCGCTTCTCCTACTAGCGAGCAGTTCTTC
TRBJ2-7 | TRBV5-6 | TRBD2 | CASSLGLASYEQYF | TGTGCCAGCAGCTTGGGACTAGCCTCCTACGAGCAGTACTTC
TRBJ2-5 | TRBV7-9 | NA | CASSLLWGEETQYF | TGTGCCAGCAGCCTCCTCTGGGGGGAGGAGACCCAGTACTTC
TRBJ2-7 | TRBV5-6 | TRBD1 | CASSPGGTGDYEQYF | TGTGCCAGCAGCCCTGGGGGGACAGGGGACTACGAGCAGTACTTC
TRBJ2-7 | TRBV27 | NA | CASSPYIRGRGDYEQYF | TGTGCCAGCAGTCCCTACATCCGGGGGAGAGGGGACTACGAGCAGTACTTC
TRBJ1-1 | TRBV7-8 | NA | CASSLGQGYTEAFF | TGTGCCAGCAGCTTAGGCCAGGGGTACACTGAAGCTTTCTTT
TRBJ1-4 | TRBV15 | NA | CATSRAGDPNEKLFF | TGTGCCACCAGCCGGGCCGGGGATCCTAATGAAAAACTGTTTTTT
TRBJ2-7 | TRBV27 | TRBD1 | CASSRGTGGGEQYF | TGTGCCAGCAGTAGGGGGACAGGGGGTGGTGAGCAGTACTTC
TRBJ1-2 | TRBV6-5 | NA | CASRSSGTNYGYTF | TGTGCCAGCAGAAGCTCCGGGACAAATTATGGCTACACCTTC
TRBJ2-5 | TRBV29-1 | TRBD1 | CSGRDRVQETQYF | TGCAGCGGTCGGGACAGGGTTCAAGAGACCCAGTACTTC
TRBJ2-7 | TRBV5-1 | NA | CASSPTGVPYEQYF | TGCGCCAGCAGCCCGACGGGAGTTCCCTACGAGCAGTACTTC
TRBJ2-5 | TRBV6-5 | NA | CASSINTPGQETQYF | TGTGCCAGCAGTATTAACACCCCAGGCCAAGAGACCCAGTACTTC
TRBJ1-4 | TRBV2 | TRBD1 | CASRVEGAFGKLFF | TGTGCCAGCCGAGTGGAGGGGGCGTTTGGAAAACTGTTTTTT
TRBJ2-1 | TRBV7-9 | TRBD2 | CASSPSGSSYNEQFF | TGTGCCAGCAGCCCTAGCGGGAGCTCCTACAATGAGCAGTTCTTC
TRBJ2-5 | TRBV5-1 | NA | CASSLGGVWGGPQETQYF | TGCGCCAGCAGCTTGGGAGGAGTTTGGGGGGGCCCCCAAGAGACCCAGTACTTC
TRBJ2-7 | TRBV7-8 | NA | CASSTDRTLREQYF | TGTGCCAGCAGCACAGACAGGACATTACGAGAGCAGTACTTC
TRBJ1-2 | TRBV30 | TRBD1 | CAWNGRTGGNGGYGYTF | TGTGCCTGGAATGGCCGGACAGGGGGCAACGGCGGGTATGGCTACACCTTC
TRBJ1-5 | TRBV6-5 | NA | CASWGGRNQPQHF | TGTGCCAGCTGGGGGGGGCGCAATCAGCCCCAGCATTTT